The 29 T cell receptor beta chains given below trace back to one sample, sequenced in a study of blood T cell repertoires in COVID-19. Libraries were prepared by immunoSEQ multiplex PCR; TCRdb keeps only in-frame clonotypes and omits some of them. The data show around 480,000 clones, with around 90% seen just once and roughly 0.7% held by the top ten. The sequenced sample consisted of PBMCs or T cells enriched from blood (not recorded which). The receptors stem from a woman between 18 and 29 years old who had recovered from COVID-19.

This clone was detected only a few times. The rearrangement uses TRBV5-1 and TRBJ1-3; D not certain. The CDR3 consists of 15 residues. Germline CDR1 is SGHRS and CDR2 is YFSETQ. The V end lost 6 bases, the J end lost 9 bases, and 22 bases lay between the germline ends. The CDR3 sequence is CASTAGEGFGATIYF. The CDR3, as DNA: TGCGCCAGCACCGCCGGAGAGGGTTTTGGTGCCACCATATATTTT. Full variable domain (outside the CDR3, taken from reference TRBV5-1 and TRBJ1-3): KAGVTQTPRYLIKTRGQQVTLSCSPISGHRSVSWYQQTPGQGLQFLFEYFSETQRNKGNFPGRFSGRQFSNSRSEMNVSTLELGDSALYLCASTAGEGFGATIYFGEGSWLTVV.

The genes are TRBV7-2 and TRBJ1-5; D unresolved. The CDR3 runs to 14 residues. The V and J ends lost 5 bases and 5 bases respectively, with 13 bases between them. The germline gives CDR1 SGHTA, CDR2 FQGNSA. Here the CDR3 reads CASSPRGGDQPQHF. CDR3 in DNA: TGTGCCAGCAGCCCCAGAGGAGGCGATCAGCCCCAGCATTTT.

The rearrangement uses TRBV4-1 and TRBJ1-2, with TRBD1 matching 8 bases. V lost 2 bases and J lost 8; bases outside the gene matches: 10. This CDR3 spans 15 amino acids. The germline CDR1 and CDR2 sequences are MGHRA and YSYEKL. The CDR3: CASSQPDRGMEGYTF. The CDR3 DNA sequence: TGCGCCAGCAGCCAACCAGACAGGGGAATGGAAGGCTACACCTTC.

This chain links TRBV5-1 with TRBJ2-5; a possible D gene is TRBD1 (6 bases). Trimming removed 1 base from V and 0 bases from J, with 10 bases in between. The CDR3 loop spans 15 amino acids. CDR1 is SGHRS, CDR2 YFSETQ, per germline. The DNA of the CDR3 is TGCGCCAGCAGCTTGTCACCAGGGGACCAAGAGACCCAGTACTTC. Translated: CASSLSPGDQETQYF.

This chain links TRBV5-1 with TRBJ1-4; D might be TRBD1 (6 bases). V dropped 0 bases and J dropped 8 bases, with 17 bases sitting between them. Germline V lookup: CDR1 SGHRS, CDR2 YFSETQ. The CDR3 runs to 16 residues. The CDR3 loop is CASSLAGQGKEEKLFF. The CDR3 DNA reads TGCGCCAGCAGCTTGGCGGGCCAGGGGAAAGAGGAAAAACTGTTTTTT.

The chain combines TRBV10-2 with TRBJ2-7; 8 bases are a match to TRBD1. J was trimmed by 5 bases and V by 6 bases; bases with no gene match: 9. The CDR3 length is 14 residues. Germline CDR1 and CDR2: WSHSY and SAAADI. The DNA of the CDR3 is TGCGCCAGCAGCCCCGCAGGGGGCTCTAACGAGCAGTACTTC. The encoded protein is CASSPAGGSNEQYF.

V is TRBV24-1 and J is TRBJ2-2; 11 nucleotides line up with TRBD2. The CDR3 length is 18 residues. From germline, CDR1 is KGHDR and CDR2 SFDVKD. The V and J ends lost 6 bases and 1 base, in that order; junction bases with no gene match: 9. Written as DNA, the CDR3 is TGTGCCACCAGTACGGAACTAGCGGGGGAAATGAACACCGGGGAGCTGTTTTTT. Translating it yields CATSTELAGEMNTGELFF.

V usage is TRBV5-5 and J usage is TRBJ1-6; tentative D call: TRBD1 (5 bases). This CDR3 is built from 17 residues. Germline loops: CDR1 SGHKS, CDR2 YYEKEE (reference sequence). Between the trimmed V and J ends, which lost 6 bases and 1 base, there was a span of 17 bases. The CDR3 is CASITSQGTSYNSPLHF. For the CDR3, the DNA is TGTGCCAGCATCACAAGCCAGGGCACGTCCTATAATTCACCCCTCCACTTT.

CDR3 sequence reads: CASRHPFAGDIPADTQYF. The CDR3 region has the DNA TGCGCCAGCAGGCACCCTTTTGCGGGGGACATCCCGGCCGATACGCAGTATTTT. The chain links TRBV10-2 to TRBJ2-3, with a weak D call TRBD2 (7 bases). Per germline, CDR1 WSHSY and CDR2 SAAADI. The CDR3 is 18 residues long. The V gene lost 6 bases and the J gene lost 6 bases, with 28 bases spanning the gap.

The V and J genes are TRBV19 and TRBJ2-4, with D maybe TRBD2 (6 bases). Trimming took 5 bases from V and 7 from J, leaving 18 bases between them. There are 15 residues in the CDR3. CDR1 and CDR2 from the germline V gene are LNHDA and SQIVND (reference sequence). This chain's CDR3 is CASSSWDPGGNIQYF. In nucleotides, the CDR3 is TGTGCCAGTAGTTCGTGGGACCCAGGAGGGAACATTCAGTACTTC.

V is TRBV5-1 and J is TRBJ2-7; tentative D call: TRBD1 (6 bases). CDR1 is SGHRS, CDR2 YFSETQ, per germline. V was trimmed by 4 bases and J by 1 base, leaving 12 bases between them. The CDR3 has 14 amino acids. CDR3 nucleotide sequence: TGCGCCAGCAGCCCAGGGGATTGGTCCTACGAGCAGTACTTC. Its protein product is CASSPGDWSYEQYF.

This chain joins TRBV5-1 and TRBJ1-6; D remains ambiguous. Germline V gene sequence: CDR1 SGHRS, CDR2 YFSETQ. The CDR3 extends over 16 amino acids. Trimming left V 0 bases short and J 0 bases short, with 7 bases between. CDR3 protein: CASSLEESSYNSPLHF. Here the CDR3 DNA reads TGCGCCAGCAGCTTGGAGGAGAGCTCCTATAATTCACCCCTCCACTTT. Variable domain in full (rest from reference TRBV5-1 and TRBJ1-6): KAGVTQTPRYLIKTRGQQVTLSCSPISGHRSVSWYQQTPGQGLQFLFEYFSETQRNKGNFPGRFSGRQFSNSRSEMNVSTLELGDSALYLCASSLEESSYNSPLHFGNGTRLTVT.

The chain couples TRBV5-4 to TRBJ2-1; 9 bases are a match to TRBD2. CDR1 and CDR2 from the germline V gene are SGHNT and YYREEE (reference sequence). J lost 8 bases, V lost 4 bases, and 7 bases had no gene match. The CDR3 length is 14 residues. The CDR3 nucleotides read TGTGCCAGCAGCCTGGGACTAGCCGGCGATGAGCAGTTCTTC. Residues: CASSLGLAGDEQFF.

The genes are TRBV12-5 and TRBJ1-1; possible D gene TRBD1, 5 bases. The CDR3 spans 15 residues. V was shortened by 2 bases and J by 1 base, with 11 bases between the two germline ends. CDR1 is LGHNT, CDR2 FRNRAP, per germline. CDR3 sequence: CASGLIQGWNTEAFF. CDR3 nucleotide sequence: TGTGCTAGTGGTTTGATCCAGGGTTGGAACACTGAAGCTTTCTTT.

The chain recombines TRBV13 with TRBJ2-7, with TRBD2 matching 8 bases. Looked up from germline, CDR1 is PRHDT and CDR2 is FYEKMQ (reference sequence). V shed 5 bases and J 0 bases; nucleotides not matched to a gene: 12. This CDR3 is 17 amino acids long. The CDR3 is CASSRGGVDYLSYEQYF. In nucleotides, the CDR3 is TGTGCCAGCAGCCGGGGGGGAGTGGATTATCTCTCCTACGAGCAGTACTTC.

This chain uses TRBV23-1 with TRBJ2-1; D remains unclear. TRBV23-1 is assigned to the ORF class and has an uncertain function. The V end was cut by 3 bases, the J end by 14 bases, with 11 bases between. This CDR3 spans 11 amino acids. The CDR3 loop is CASSHPLSEFF. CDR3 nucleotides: TGCGCCAGCAGTCACCCCCTCAGCGAGTTCTTC.

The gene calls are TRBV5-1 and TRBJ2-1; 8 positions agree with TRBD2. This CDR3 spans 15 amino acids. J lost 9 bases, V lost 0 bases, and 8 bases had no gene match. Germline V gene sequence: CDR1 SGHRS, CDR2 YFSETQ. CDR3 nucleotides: TGCGCCAGCAGCTTGGGCGGGGGGCCCACTGGTGAGCAGTTCTTC. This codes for CASSLGGGPTGEQFF.

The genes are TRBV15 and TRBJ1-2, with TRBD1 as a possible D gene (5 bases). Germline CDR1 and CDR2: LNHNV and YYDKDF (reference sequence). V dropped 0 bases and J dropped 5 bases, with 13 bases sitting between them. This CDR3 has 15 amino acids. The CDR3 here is CATSREAGVSYGYTF. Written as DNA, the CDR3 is TGTGCCACCAGCAGAGAAGCGGGGGTTTCGTATGGCTACACCTTC.

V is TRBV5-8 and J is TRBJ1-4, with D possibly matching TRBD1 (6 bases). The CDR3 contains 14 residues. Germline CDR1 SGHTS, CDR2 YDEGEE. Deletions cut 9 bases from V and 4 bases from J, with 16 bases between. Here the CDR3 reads CATQKQGFNEKLFF. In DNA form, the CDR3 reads TGTGCCACCCAAAAACAGGGTTTTAATGAAAAACTGTTTTTT. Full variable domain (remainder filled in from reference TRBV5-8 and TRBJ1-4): EAGVTQSPTHLIKTRGQQATLRCSPISGHTSVYWYQQALGLGLQFLLWYDEGEERNRGNFPPRFSGRQFPNYSSELNVNALELEDSALYLCATQKQGFNEKLFFGSGTQLSVL.

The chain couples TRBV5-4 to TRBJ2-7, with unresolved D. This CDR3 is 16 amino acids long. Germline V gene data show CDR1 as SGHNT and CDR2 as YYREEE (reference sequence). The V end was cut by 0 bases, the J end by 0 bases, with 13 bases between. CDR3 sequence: CASSLAGTRSSYEQYF. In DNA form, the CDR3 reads TGTGCCAGCAGCTTGGCCGGCACGAGGAGCTCCTACGAGCAGTACTTC.

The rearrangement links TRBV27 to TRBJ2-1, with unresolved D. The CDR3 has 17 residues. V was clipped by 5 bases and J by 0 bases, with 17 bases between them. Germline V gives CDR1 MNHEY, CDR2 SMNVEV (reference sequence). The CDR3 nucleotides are TGTGCCAGCAGTCTACGGGTCGAGACCCTCTCCTACAATGAGCAGTTCTTC. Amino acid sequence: CASSLRVETLSYNEQFF.

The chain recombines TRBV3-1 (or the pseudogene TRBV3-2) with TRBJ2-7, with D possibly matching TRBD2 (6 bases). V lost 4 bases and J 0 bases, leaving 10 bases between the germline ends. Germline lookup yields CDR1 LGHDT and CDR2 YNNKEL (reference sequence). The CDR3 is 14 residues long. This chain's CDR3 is CASSPRSGSYEQYF. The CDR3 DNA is TGTGCCAGCAGCCCCCGTAGCGGCTCCTACGAGCAGTACTTC.

For the CDR3, the DNA is TGTGCCAGCAGCCCCAGGGCCTCAGATATGAACACTGAAGCTTTCTTT. Protein sequence: CASSPRASDMNTEAFF. The V gene is TRBV7-3, the J gene TRBJ1-1; weak D call: TRBD1 (5 bases). Trimming shortened V by 5 bases and J by 0 bases, and 16 bases separated the two germline ends. Looked up from germline, CDR1 is SGHTA and CDR2 is FQGTGA. The CDR3 sequence is 16 residues long.

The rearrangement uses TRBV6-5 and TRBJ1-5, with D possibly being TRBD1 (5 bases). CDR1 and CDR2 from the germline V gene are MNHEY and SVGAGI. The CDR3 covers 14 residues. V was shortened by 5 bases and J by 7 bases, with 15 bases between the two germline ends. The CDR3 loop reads CASSQRGYAQPQHF. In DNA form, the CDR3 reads TGTGCCAGCAGTCAAAGGGGTTACGCCCAGCCCCAGCATTTT.

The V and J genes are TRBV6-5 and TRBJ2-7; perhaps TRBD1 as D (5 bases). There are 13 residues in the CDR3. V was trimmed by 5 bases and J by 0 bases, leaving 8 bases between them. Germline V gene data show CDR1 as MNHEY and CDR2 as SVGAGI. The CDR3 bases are TGTGCCAGCAGTAAACAGGACTCCTACGAGCAGTACTTC. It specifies CASSKQDSYEQYF.

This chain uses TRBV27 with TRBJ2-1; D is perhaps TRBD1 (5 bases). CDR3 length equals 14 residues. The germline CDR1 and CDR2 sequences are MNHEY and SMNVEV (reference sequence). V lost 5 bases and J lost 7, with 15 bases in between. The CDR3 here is CASSRRQSNNEQFF. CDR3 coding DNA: TGTGCCAGCAGTAGGAGACAGTCGAATAATGAGCAGTTCTTC.

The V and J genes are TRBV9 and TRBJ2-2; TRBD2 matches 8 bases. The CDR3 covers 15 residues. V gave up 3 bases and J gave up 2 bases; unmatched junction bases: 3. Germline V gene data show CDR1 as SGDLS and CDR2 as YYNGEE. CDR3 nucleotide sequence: TGTGCCAGCAGCGCTCGGGAGGGAAACACCGGGGAGCTGTTTTTT. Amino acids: CASSAREGNTGELFF.

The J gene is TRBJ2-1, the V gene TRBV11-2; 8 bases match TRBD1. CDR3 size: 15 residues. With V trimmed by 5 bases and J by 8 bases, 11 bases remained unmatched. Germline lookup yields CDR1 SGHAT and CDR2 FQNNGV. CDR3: CASSPQGAPGDEQFF. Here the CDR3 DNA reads TGTGCCAGCAGCCCCCAGGGGGCGCCAGGGGATGAGCAGTTCTTC. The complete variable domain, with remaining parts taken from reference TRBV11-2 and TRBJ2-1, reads EAGVAQSPRYKIIEKRQSVAFWCNPISGHATLYWYQQILGQGPKLLIQFQNNGVVDDSQLPKDRFSAERLKGVDSTLKIQPAKLEDSAVYLCASSPQGAPGDEQFFGPGTRLTVL.

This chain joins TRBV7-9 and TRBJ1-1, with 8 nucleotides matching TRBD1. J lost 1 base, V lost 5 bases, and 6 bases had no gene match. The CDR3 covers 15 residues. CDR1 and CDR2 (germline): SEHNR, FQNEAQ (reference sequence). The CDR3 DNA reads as TGTGCCAGCAGCCCAGCCGGGACAGGGAACACTGAAGCTTTCTTT. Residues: CASSPAGTGNTEAFF.